The 5 T cell receptor beta chains listed next were all sequenced from one sample in a study of blood T cells in healthy people across ages. Through a sample-barcoded 5' primer and a J-beta primer mix, a second PCR was run for about 6 to 11 cycles. TCRdb redid the calling of the 5' RACE reads with MiXCR, one entry per CDR3 protein. Here the sample spans more than 1 million distinct CDR3 sequences, around 45% being singletons. Source material: blood. All receptors derive from a woman aged 60 to 75 in good health.

The table lists this clonotype with a few counts. This chain connects TRBV7-9 to TRBJ2-1; D is possibly TRBD2 (5 bases). V lost 1 base and J lost 0, with 10 bases in between. CDR1 and CDR2 from the germline V gene are SEHNR and FQNEAQ (reference sequence). The CDR3 covers 16 residues. The CDR3 sequence: CASSLVRGSSYNEQFF. The CDR3 DNA reads as TGTGCCAGCAGCTTAGTTCGAGGGAGCTCCTACAATGAGCAGTTCTTC.

The rearrangement uses TRBV4-1 and TRBJ2-1; no definite D call. Germline loops: CDR1 MGHRA, CDR2 YSYEKL. This CDR3 comprises 17 residues. V dropped 0 bases and J dropped 3 bases, with 15 bases sitting between them. CDR3 sequence: CASSQEVADKRYNEQFF. Written as DNA, the CDR3 is TGCGCCAGCAGCCAAGAGGTTGCAGACAAACGCTACAATGAGCAGTTCTTC.

This rearrangement joins TRBV30 to TRBJ2-7; the D gene is possibly TRBD1 (5 bases). This CDR3 region has 14 residues. Trimming stripped 3 bases from V and 0 bases from J, with 12 bases between. Germline assignment: CDR1 GTSNPN and CDR2 SVGIG (reference sequence). CDR3 nucleotides: TGTGCCTGGAGCCCTGGGGCCGGCTCCTACGAGCAGTACTTC. The encoded protein is CAWSPGAGSYEQYF.

The chain joins TRBV7-9 to TRBJ2-3, with TRBD2 matching 11 bases. Germline trimming cut 1 base from V and 2 bases from J; bases unmatched to any gene: 11. The CDR3 is 19 amino acids. The germline CDR1 and CDR2 sequences are SEHNR and FQNEAQ (reference sequence). CDR3 protein: CASSLGGLAGLGATDTQYF. In DNA form, the CDR3 reads TGTGCCAGCAGCTTAGGTGGACTAGCGGGTCTTGGCGCCACAGATACGCAGTATTTT.

This clonotype has a handful of counts. The chain employs TRBV11-2 and TRBJ2-5; 9 bases map to TRBD2. Germline CDR1 is SGHAT and CDR2 is FQNNGV. This CDR3 is 14 amino acids long. J gave up 11 bases and V 3 bases, and 10 bases lay outside the gene matches. The CDR3 region has the DNA TGTGCCAGCAGCTTGAGCGGGAGGCGTTGGGAGCAGTACTTC. This sequence encodes CASSLSGRRWEQYF.